Following are 16 T cell receptor beta chains from one sample sequenced in a study of blood T cell repertoires in COVID-19. This table comes from immunoSEQ multiplex PCR, and its TCRdb copy is limited to in-frame clones, with some not included. The sample has about 460,000 clones; 80% to 90% are singletons. What was sequenced was PBMCs or T cells enriched from blood (not recorded which). The origin of the receptors is a woman aged 60-70 years who had recovered from COVID-19.

The J gene is TRBJ1-1, the V gene TRBV5-1, with D possibly TRBD1 on 5 matching bases. The V end was cut by 7 bases, the J end by 5 bases, with 15 bases between. The CDR3 runs 13 residues. Germline lookup yields CDR1 SGHRS and CDR2 YFSETQ. CDR3 region: CASAWHPGTEAFF. CDR3 in DNA: TGCGCCAGCGCCTGGCACCCAGGGACTGAAGCTTTCTTT.

This clone was counted a few times. The rearrangement joins TRBV25-1 to TRBJ1-1, with 7 bases that match TRBD1. This CDR3 spans 15 amino acids. V was clipped by 8 bases and J by 5 bases; unmatched bases: 14. Germline V gene sequence: CDR1 MGHDK, CDR2 SYGVNS. CDR3 loop: CASGRSGQKITEAFF. The CDR3 bases are TGTGCCAGCGGACGCTCGGGACAGAAAATTACTGAAGCTTTCTTT.

Note on this clone: With a much larger clone just one base away, this may be a read error. In the same sample, other DNA sequences code for this CDR3. The rearrangement uses TRBV6-5 and TRBJ1-5; the D gene is possibly TRBD1 (5 bases). CDR3 size: 12 residues. Germline V gene sequence: CDR1 MNHEY, CDR2 SVGAGI. V was shortened by 6 bases and J by 7 bases, with 10 bases between the two germline ends. DNA of the CDR3: TGTGCCAGCAGCCCCCCAGGGCAGCCCCAGCATTTT. Its translation is CASSPPGQPQHF.

The chain links TRBV5-1 to TRBJ2-6; D remains ambiguous. CDR3 length: 16 residues. The V end lost 4 bases, the J end lost 0 bases, and 11 bases lay between the germline ends. Germline V gives CDR1 SGHRS, CDR2 YFSETQ. CDR3 sequence reads: CASSQTRSSGANVLTF. The CDR3 DNA sequence: TGCGCCAGCAGCCAGACACGGTCCTCTGGGGCCAACGTCCTGACTTTC.

V is TRBV2 and J is TRBJ2-5, with D perhaps matching TRBD2 (7 bases). Germline values: CDR1 SNHLY, CDR2 FYNNEI. V lost 1 base to trimming and J lost 7 bases, with 16 bases between them. This CDR3 contains 15 residues. CDR3 residues: CASSEEMGGAWTQYF. The DNA for the CDR3 is TGTGCCAGCAGTGAAGAAATGGGGGGGGCATGGACCCAGTACTTC.

The chain carries TRBV18 and TRBJ1-3, with D perhaps TRBD1 (6 bases). Trimming took off 4 bases at V and 4 bases at J, with 14 bases between the two ends. Per germline, CDR1 KGHSH and CDR2 LQKENI. This CDR3 spans 15 amino acids. CDR3 nucleotides: TGTGCCAGCTCACTACAACCGGGACAAGGAAACACCATATATTTT. As protein: CASSLQPGQGNTIYF.

The genes are TRBV5-5 and TRBJ2-7, with D hard to call. The CDR3 has 16 residues. The germline CDR1 and CDR2 sequences are SGHKS and YYEKEE (reference sequence). Trimming removed 2 bases at V and 0 bases at J, with 15 bases between. In DNA, the CDR3 is TGTGCCAGCAGCTTAGCACCTACCTCCTACTCCTACGAGCAGTACGTC. Translating gives CASSLAPTSYSYEQYV.

Details on this clone: This sample also contains other DNA sequences that code for the same CDR3. The chain joins TRBV5-5 to TRBJ1-2, with 9 bases identical to TRBD1. Germline CDR1 and CDR2: SGHKS and YYEKEE (reference sequence). V lost 1 base and J lost 8; bases outside the gene matches: 3. The CDR3 runs to 13 residues. The CDR3 is CASSLRQGDGYTF. The CDR3 nucleotides read TGTGCCAGCAGCTTGAGACAGGGGGACGGCTACACCTTC.

This clone has just a few counts. V gene TRBV5-3 combines with J gene TRBJ1-3; D gene ambiguous. TRBV5-3 falls under the ORF class, with uncertain function. Trimming left V 1 base short and J 6 bases short, with 8 bases between. CDR3 size: 13 residues. The CDR3 sequence: CARSLLQPNTIYF. The CDR3 DNA reads TGTGCCAGAAGCTTGTTACAGCCAAACACCATATATTTT.

This chain connects TRBV4-2 to TRBJ2-5, with D possibly matching TRBD1 (5 bases). The germline V and J ends were trimmed by 1 base and 0 bases, with 15 bases remaining between them. Germline V gene data show CDR1 as LGHNA and CDR2 as YNFKEQ. The CDR3 is 17 amino acids. The DNA of the CDR3 is TGTGCCAGCAGCCAAGGGCAAGGACACGGAAACCAAGAGACCCAGTACTTC. Protein sequence: CASSQGQGHGNQETQYF.

This chain links TRBV9 with TRBJ1-1; 9 nucleotides align to TRBD1. CDR1 and CDR2 from the germline V gene are SGDLS and YYNGEE. Germline trimming cut 2 bases from V and 0 bases from J; bases unmatched to any gene: 2. This CDR3 is built from 15 residues. CDR3: CASSVGTGLNTEAFF. CDR3 DNA sequence: TGTGCCAGCAGCGTGGGGACAGGGTTGAACACTGAAGCTTTCTTT.

The chain has TRBV27 and TRBJ1-5; maybe TRBD1 (5 bases). Germline V gives CDR1 MNHEY, CDR2 SMNVEV (reference sequence). The CDR3 is 15 residues long. Trimming took off 0 bases at V and 3 bases at J, with 9 bases between the two ends. This CDR3 is CASSLSRAFNQPQHF. DNA for the CDR3: TGTGCCAGCAGTTTATCCAGGGCTTTCAATCAGCCCCAGCATTTT.

The chain joins TRBV11-2 to TRBJ2-5; D is undetermined. V lost 5 bases to trimming and J lost 4 bases, with 11 bases between them. CDR3 length equals 13 residues. In germline, CDR1 is SGHAT, CDR2 FQNNGV. In DNA form, the CDR3 reads TGTGCCAGCAGCAAATACAGTTTAGAGACCCAGTACTTC. It yields the protein CASSKYSLETQYF.

The rearrangement uses TRBV4-1 and TRBJ1-6, with D perhaps matching TRBD1 (6 bases). The CDR3 runs 17 residues. The V gene's germline CDR1 is MGHRA and CDR2 YSYEKL. Trimming removed 3 bases from V and 0 bases from J, with 12 bases in between. The CDR3 DNA follows: TGCGCCAGCAGCCAGCCGGGACACATCTCCTATAATTCACCCCTCCACTTT. As protein: CASSQPGHISYNSPLHF.

The count of this clone is one. The chain joins TRBV12-5 to TRBJ2-7, with D possibly TRBD1 on 6 matching bases. The CDR3 totals 13 residues. Germline assignment: CDR1 LGHNT and CDR2 FRNRAP. Trimming took 5 bases from V and 1 from J, leaving 9 bases between them. CDR3 nucleotide sequence: TGTGCTAGTGGTCAGGACAGTTCCTACGAGCAGTACTTC. Encoded protein: CASGQDSSYEQYF.

Worth noting for this clone: Other nucleotide sequences from this sample produce the same CDR3. The rearrangement uses TRBV6-5 and TRBJ2-7; D is perhaps TRBD2 (5 bases). Trimming took off 7 bases at V and 3 bases at J, with 7 bases between the two ends. The V gene's germline CDR1 is MNHEY and CDR2 SVGAGI. The CDR3 contains 11 residues. In nucleotides, the CDR3 is TGTGCCAGCAACCGGGGCTACGAGCAGTACTTC. Residues: CASNRGYEQYF.